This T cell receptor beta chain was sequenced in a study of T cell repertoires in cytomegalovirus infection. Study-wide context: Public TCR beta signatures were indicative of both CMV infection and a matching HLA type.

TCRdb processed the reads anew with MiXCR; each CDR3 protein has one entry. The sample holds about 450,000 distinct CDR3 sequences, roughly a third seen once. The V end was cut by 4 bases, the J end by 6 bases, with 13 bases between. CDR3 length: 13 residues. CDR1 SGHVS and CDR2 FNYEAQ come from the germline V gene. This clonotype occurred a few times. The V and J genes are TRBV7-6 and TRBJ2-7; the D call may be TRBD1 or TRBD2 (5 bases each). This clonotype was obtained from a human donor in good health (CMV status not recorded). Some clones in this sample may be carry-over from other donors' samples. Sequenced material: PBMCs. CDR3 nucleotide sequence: TGTGCCAGCAGCTCCCGGGACCCCGGCGAGCAGTACTTC. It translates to CASSSRDPGEQYF.